What follows is one T cell receptor beta chain and its context. Its cognate antigen is unknown. Clones were read by immunoSEQ multiplex PCR, and TCRdb kept only the in-frame ones, dropping some. This table has around 190,000 clones, 80% to 90% appearing once. This sample stems from a study of cytomegalovirus exposure and HLA in healthy donors. Study-level information: Both the roughly 120 validation repertoires and the 666 first-cohort repertoires used the same platform, as reported by a later analysis. Overall study results and limits: The TCR clusters that emerged in the first cohort tended, a later analysis found, to co-occur in the roughly 110 validation repertoires. A classifier reportedly called cytomegalovirus status with high sensitivity and specificity.

A roughly 130-subject validation cohort, separate from the approximately 670-subject first cohort, supplied the donors. Trimming cost V 3 bases and J 8 bases; bases outside gene matches: 9. Germline V gene lookup returns CDR1 SGHVS and CDR2 FNYEAQ. The CDR3 runs to 17 residues. The chain employs TRBV7-6 and TRBJ1-6, with 11 nucleotides matching TRBD1. The sequence was obtained from a woman in her thirties in good health and CMV-seronegative. Material for sequencing was PBMCs. CDR3 in amino acids: CASSLGTGGVGDSPLHF. As DNA, the CDR3 is TGTGCCAGCAGCTTGGGGACAGGGGGAGTAGGGGATTCACCCCTCCACTTT.